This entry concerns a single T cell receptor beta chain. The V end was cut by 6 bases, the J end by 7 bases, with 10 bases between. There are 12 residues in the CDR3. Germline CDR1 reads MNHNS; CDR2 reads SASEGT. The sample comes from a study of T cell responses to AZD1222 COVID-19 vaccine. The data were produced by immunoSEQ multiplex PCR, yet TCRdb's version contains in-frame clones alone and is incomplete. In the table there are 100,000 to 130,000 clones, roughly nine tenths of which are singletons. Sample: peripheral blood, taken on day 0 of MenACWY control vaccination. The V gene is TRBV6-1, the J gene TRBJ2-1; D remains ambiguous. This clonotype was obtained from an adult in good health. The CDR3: CASRLTGNEQFF. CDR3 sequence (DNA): TGTGCCAGCAGGCTGACTGGGAATGAGCAGTTCTTC.